This record looks at one T cell receptor (beta chain) sequence and its context. Its antigen is unknown. Base qualities are not recorded, but no much larger clone differs from it by a single base. This record belongs to a study of cytomegalovirus exposure and HLA in healthy donors (dated 2017 in TCRdb). General notes on the study: An earlier analysis of around 600 of the donors reported about 290 Gb of sequence data and 100 million to 140 million unique TCR beta sequences from about 179 million T cells. An earlier analysis of 500 to 750 of the donors applied high-throughput TCR beta sequencing to assess whether each TCR beta V gene segment acted as functional or pseudogenic. A later genetic analysis took genome-wide SNP genotypes for about 55% of the roughly 700 donors and used that subset as a discovery cohort. Alongside the repertoire data, information on donor age, sex, ethnicity and CMV serostatus was compiled. On average, over 200,000 unique TCR beta nucleotide sequences were sequenced per donor among about 400 genotyped donors of the cohort, with around 19% of those sequences being non-productive. Typing coverage differed by locus: A, B, C, DRB1 and DQB1 were typed in roughly 620-630 donors, DQA1 in roughly 510, DPA1 in around 580, and DPB1 in just under 480. To predict cytomegalovirus infection status, the study brought together high-throughput TCR immunosequencing, statistical association of individual TCRs with disease status, and machine learning. HLA typing included class I and class II loci at four-digit resolution. Approximately 300 gigabases of sequencing data and 91 million or so unique TCR sequences made up an early release that covered about 640 HLA-typed donors. The study used immunosequencing to profile the T cell repertoires of hundreds of subjects and linked those repertoires to cytomegalovirus serostatus. In a later analysis, previously published TCR beta repertoires from 500 to 750 donors were re-analyzed and high-resolution HLA genotyping was added so that TCR occurrence patterns could be studied. Of the roughly 400 genotyped donors, 80% to 90% were placed in the genetic ancestry cluster associated with self-reported Caucasian donors. The study aimed to test whether signatures of past pathogen exposure could be identified by cataloging public T cell receptors. Every repertoire in the discovery cohort had been generated on one and the same sequencing platform. The later analysis used no new phenotypic data to find candidate immune exposures, relying instead on TCR beta sequences and their occurrence across donors. In addition to the first cohort of about 650 subjects, a separate validation cohort of 130 or so different subjects was used. Because of strong linkage in the cohort, four or five DR-DQ haplotypes were treated as single units for association and clustering. Overall results and qualifications from the work: HLA typing was unavailable for some donors at each locus, so association tests used only the typed subset. At a false discovery rate of 0.05, a later analysis linked about 16,000 TCR beta sequences to specific HLA alleles. Compared with equally common non-associated chains, HLA-associated TCR beta chains in a later analysis were more clonally expanded and had lower generation probabilities. Because the 87-base-pair reads could not distinguish some IMGT-functional V segments, including TRBV6-2 and TRBV6-3, those segments were excluded. According to the authors, the approach could potentially be generalized to other disease states and immunological phenotypes. When HLA alleles, especially DR and DQ, strongly co-occurred, attributing TCR associations to individual alleles was difficult. The classifier was reported to diagnose cytomegalovirus status with high specificity and sensitivity in both the original and validation cohorts. In an earlier analysis of about 540 of the donors, most TCR beta V segments were observed in productive rearrangements about 90% or about 30% of the time, broadly matching IMGT annotations. Linkage disequilibrium might explain the correlated functional status among segregating V segments, but an unknown experimental factor could not be excluded. In a later analysis, TCR association rates were found to vary across HLA loci, with the most associated TCRs seen for DRB1 alleles and the fewest for HLA-C alleles. Because counts were too low, seventeen rarely observed V segments, including chromosome 9 orphons, were left out of the earlier analysis of a few hundred of the donors. A later genetic analysis associated a missense DCLRE1C variant with V-gene and J-gene trimming of TCR beta chains, and an independent cohort replicated the association. This cohort had only TCR beta chains sequenced, and the lack of alpha or paired-chain data limited which features could be detected. Immune exposure information for the cohort was limited to CMV serostatus. A later genetic analysis reported fewer N-insertions in productive TCRs among donors in an Asian-associated ancestry cluster than the 666-donor mean. Across donors, most TCR sequences were observed very rarely, whereas some public TCRs were present in many individuals. A cluster of highly shared sequence variants was judged likely to represent a technical artifact of the sequencing pipeline. Several of the top co-occurrence clusters appeared to be linked to parvovirus B19, influenza, CMV and Epstein-Barr virus, according to a later analysis. Most CMV-associated TCR beta chains appeared to be HLA-restricted in a later analysis, and the HLA associations seemed to be driven largely by CMV exposure. Presence/absence analyses assumed roughly uniform sequencing depth across donors, an assumption that may not hold. A further reported finding was that TCR beta sequences accurately predicted the HLA-A and HLA-B alleles for most subjects in the first cohort. The study gave a list of 150 to 200 TCR beta chains associated with cytomegalovirus. Three of the identified cytomegalovirus-associated TCR beta chains were confirmed in vitro to be specific for cytomegalovirus antigens.

In total, fewer than 750 healthy bone marrow donors made up the cohort. At the time of sampling, every cohort member was nominally healthy, though immune exposures that went unrecorded were likely present. The donor was CMV seropositive and was included in the group of almost 300 seropositive cohort members. A peripheral blood sample was collected from each donor, and TCR beta sequencing was performed on peripheral blood mononuclear cells. Genomic DNA extraction from the blood cell samples was performed with the Qiagen DNeasy Blood Extraction Kit. As encoded in the germline V gene (reference sequence), CDR1 is SEHNR while CDR2 is FQNEAQ. The germline V and J ends show losses of 4 bases and 2 bases respectively, and no gene match explains 6 bases of the junction. From the cysteine through the phenylalanine, the CDR3 covers 16 amino acids. The retained sequence is limited to the CDR3, 48 bases, with the frame set at the first base.

Libraries were constructed by the immunoSEQ multiplex PCR assay. For the multiplex PCR, a mixture combining 60 forward primers for TCR Vbeta segments and 13 reverse primers for TCR Jbeta segments was used. A multiplex PCR assay on genomic DNA amplified the CDR3 region of rearranged TCR beta genes. The amplified TCR beta libraries were sequenced on the Illumina HiSeq System as 87-base-pair reads. The source study handled its data this way. Across the roughly 640 repertoires, a later analysis counted tens of millions of unique TCR beta chains, some 11 million of which were shared by at least two donors. To remove PCR and sequencing errors, raw reads were error-corrected and collapsed into unique sequences using a nearest-neighbor algorithm that merged closely related sequences. Alignment of CDR3 sequences to IMGT reference sequences was used to assign V, D and J gene segments. For a sequence to be retained, a match of at least six nucleotides was required to both a V gene segment and a J gene segment. A rearrangement counted as productive if the CDR3 had no stop codons and remained in frame with V and J, and every other rearrangement counted as non-productive. Following IMGT convention, CDR3 was defined as the stretch from the second conserved V-encoded cysteine up to the conserved J-encoded phenylalanine. The earlier analysis of about 590 of the donors excluded sequences that lacked an unambiguous match to a single V gene segment. In an earlier analysis of several hundred of the donors, V segments were called functional above 56.7% productive rearrangements and were called segregating when the between-donor standard deviation exceeded 5%. To diagnose cytomegalovirus status from the catalog of TCR beta chain sequences, a statistical classification framework was built. A later analysis assigned V and J genes by comparing TCR nucleotide sequences with IMGT/GENE-DB human TR gene sequences. The TCRdist pipeline was used in a later analysis to assign CDR3 sequences and most-parsimonious VDJ recombination scenarios. A later analysis defined each TCR beta chain by its CDR3 amino acid sequence plus V-gene family, and excluded reads lacking a unique V-gene family. In a later analysis, 450 to 600 highly shared, low-generation-probability nucleotide sequences were removed to address suspected cross-contamination and a sequencing artifact. For each public chain, a later analysis derived a clonal expansion index from normalized ranks of inferred template counts within each repertoire. In a later analysis, generation probabilities were computed using a VDJ recombination model fitted to out-of-frame rearrangements, and the results were checked against IGoR. Hypergeometric tests were used in a later analysis to score TCR-TCR, TCR-HLA and TCR-CMV co-occurrence, with a repertoire-size bias correction applied to the TCR pairs. In a later analysis, false discovery rates were estimated by permuting HLA or CMV assignments 20 times. In a later analysis, co-occurring TCRs were grouped using DBSCAN, with TCRdist sequence similarity added in when clustering inside HLA-allele-positive subsets. Repertoires with fewer than 30,000 or more than 120,000 public chains were left out of co-occurrence clustering, as were four to six repertoires with anomalous nucleotide sharing. TCRdb's version of the immuneACCESS table is confined to in-frame rearrangements and falls short of the full clone set. An unresolved V gene accounts for under half of the shortfall where checked; the remainder is of unknown origin. The V and J calls and clone size were taken over from that table, and D and trimming were inferred from the DNA. This sample holds more than 200,000 clones; about four fifths were observed only once. The ten largest clonotypes hold about 6% of the sample.

Sequenced: PBMCs. This clonotype originated in a man aged 40-50 years in good health and CMV-seropositive. The sequence links TRBV7-9 to TRBJ2-7, with 12 bases aligning to TRBD2. The bases read TGTGCCAGCAGCTCCTACCTAGCGGGAGGGACCTACGAGCAGTACTTC. Its protein product is CASSSYLAGGTYEQYF.